Below, one T cell receptor (beta chain) is given with its context. V lost 5 bases to trimming and J lost 4 bases, with 18 bases between them. In germline, CDR1 is SGHAT, CDR2 FQNNGV. The CDR3 is 16 residues long. Original handling: How many nucleated cells were present was estimated from reference gene primer amplification. Libraries were prepared by immunoSEQ multiplex PCR; TCRdb keeps only in-frame clonotypes and omits some of them. V and J calls plus clone size are reproduced from that table; the DNA served to infer D and trimming. The sample lists about 9,900 clones; about 81% were seen once. This sample was taken from a study of blood T cell repertoires in COVID-19.

The source of this sequence is a man between 60 and 75 years old with active COVID-19. The sample comprised peripheral blood. V and J are TRBV11-2 and TRBJ1-3, with D maybe TRBD1 (6 bases). The CDR3 reads CASSLPLGGRGNTIYF. For the CDR3, the DNA is TGTGCCAGCAGCCTCCCCCTCGGGGGGCGCGGAAACACCATATATTTT.